This T cell receptor beta chain was captured in a study of T cells in Graves' hyperthyroidism and ophthalmopathy. Study results and caveats: For ophthalmopathy, model prediction preceded onset by a median roughly 6.2 months. Most clonotypes expanded in thyroid above 0.001 were likewise present in blood.

This clonotype was seen many times. Its target is unknown. The CDR3 is 18 residues long. V dropped 2 bases and J dropped 3 bases, with 22 bases sitting between them. Germline V lookup: CDR1 MNHEY, CDR2 SMNVEV (reference sequence). Researchers took RNA transcripts and amplified the TCR beta CDR3 regions from them. HTBI primers were the set used in a first-round RT-PCR of the TCR CDR3. One entry per CDR3 protein, called by TCRdb with MiXCR from the multiplex PCR reads. Seen here are approximately 690,000 distinct CDR3 sequences, about 14% observed once, and the top ten hold 12%. The material sequenced was blood. The V and J genes are TRBV27 and TRBJ1-2; a weak D match, TRBD1 (5 bases). The source of this sequence is a woman between 45 and 60 years old with Graves' ophthalmopathy. CDR3 in amino acids: CASSLRVIGGMRDYGYTF. The CDR3, as DNA: TGTGCCAGCAGTTTACGGGTTATTGGGGGAATGAGGGACTATGGCTACACCTTC.